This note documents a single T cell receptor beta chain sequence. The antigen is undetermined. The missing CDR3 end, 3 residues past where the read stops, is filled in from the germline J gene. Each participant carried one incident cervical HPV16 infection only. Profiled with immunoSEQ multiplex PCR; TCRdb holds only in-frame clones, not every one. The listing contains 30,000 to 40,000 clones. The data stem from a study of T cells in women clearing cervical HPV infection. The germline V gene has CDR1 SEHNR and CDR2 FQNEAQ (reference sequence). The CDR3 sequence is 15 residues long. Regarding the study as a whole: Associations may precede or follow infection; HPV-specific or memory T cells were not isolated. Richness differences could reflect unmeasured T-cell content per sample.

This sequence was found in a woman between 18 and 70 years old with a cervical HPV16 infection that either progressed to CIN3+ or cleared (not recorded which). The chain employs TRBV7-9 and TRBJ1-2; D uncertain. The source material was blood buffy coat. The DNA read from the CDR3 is TGTTCCGGCAGCGCCTCGTTGGGCAGTGTCTACGAC. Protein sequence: CSGSASLGSVYD. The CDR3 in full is CSGSASLGSVYDYTF. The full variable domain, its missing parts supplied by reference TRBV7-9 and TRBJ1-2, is DTGVSQNPRHKITKRGQNVTFRCDPISEHNRLYWYRQTLGQGPEFLTYFQNEAQLEKSRLLSDRFSAERPKGSFSTLEIQRTEQGDSAMYLCSGSASLGSVYDYTFGSGTRLTVV.